One and the same sample provided the 27 T cell receptor beta chains below, sequenced in a study of blood T cells in healthy people across ages. Combining a sample-barcoded 5' primer with a J-beta primer mix, a second PCR ran for roughly 7 to 12 cycles. TCRdb used MiXCR to reprocess the 5' RACE reads, holding one entry per CDR3 protein. This table has about 670,000 distinct CDR3 sequences, around 52% appearing once. Input material: blood. These receptors were obtained from an elderly woman in good health.

Remarks on this clonotype: One base away lies a much larger clone, so this may be a sequencing read error. The CDR3 nucleotides are TGCAGCGCATCCGGGACGGACTTTAACAATGAGCAGTACTTC. This encodes CSASGTDFNNEQYF. The V and J genes are TRBV29-1 and TRBJ2-7; D is possibly TRBD1 or TRBD2 (5 bases each). Germline V lookup: CDR1 SQVTM, CDR2 ANQGSEA. The CDR3 totals 14 residues. The V gene lost 7 bases and the J gene lost 7 bases, with 23 bases spanning the gap.

In this sample, this clonotype turned up many times. The CDR3 spells CASSVEGGDYNSPLHF. DNA for the CDR3: TGTGCCAGCAGCGTAGAGGGGGGAGACTATAATTCACCCCTCCACTTT. The rearrangement links TRBV9 to TRBJ1-6; D is perhaps TRBD1 (6 bases). V was pared by 0 bases and J by 3 bases, with 10 bases between. The CDR3 is 16 amino acids. Germline V lookup: CDR1 SGDLS, CDR2 YYNGEE.

This clonotype showed up just once. This chain connects TRBV27 to TRBJ1-2; TRBD1 agrees at 8 bases. The CDR3 totals 16 residues. V shed 0 bases, J shed 4 bases, and the junction held 7 bases outside the gene matches. The germline CDR1 and CDR2 sequences are MNHEY and SMNVEV (reference sequence). The CDR3 protein is CASSLSRTGFSYGYTF. The CDR3 nucleotides are TGTGCCAGCAGTTTATCTAGGACAGGGTTTTCCTATGGCTACACCTTC.

As regards this clonotype: Since a much larger clone is just one base distant, this may be a read error. The rearrangement links TRBV20-1 to TRBJ2-3; 11 nucleotides match TRBD2. Germline V gene data show CDR1 as DFQATT and CDR2 as SNEGSKA (reference sequence). The CDR3 sequence is 15 residues long. DNA for the CDR3: TGCAGTGCACATCCGACTAGCGGGGCCACAGATACGCGGTATTTT. It yields the protein CSAHPTSGATDTRYF.

The J gene is TRBJ2-7, the V gene TRBV7-2; 7 nucleotides agree with TRBD2. V trimming: 5 bases; J trimming: 2 bases; junction bases outside the gene matches: 12. There are 16 residues in the CDR3. The germline V gene encodes CDR1 SGHTA and CDR2 FQGNSA. The CDR3 DNA follows: TGTGCCAGCAGCCGCGGTGCTAGCGGCATTGCCTACGAGCAGTACTTC. Amino acids: CASSRGASGIAYEQYF.

This clonotype occurred many times. The CDR3 protein is CASSLSQETQYF. The DNA for the CDR3 is TGTGCCAGCAGCTTATCCCAAGAGACCCAGTACTTC. The chain has TRBV2 and TRBJ2-5; D gene unclear. Looked up from germline, CDR1 is SNHLY and CDR2 is FYNNEI. The V gene lost 6 bases and the J gene lost 1 base, with 6 bases spanning the gap. The length of the CDR3 is 12 residues.

As regards this clonotype: A read error may explain this, as a much larger clone is one base away. The chain combines TRBV10-3 with TRBJ2-1; possible D gene TRBD2, 7 bases. The J call may be wrong; the DNA end is better matched by TRBJ2-7. Per the germline V gene, CDR1 is ENHRY and CDR2 is SYGVKD. This CDR3 has 13 residues. CDR3 DNA: TGTACCATCAGTGGGGGGGCTCCGGACGAGCAGTACTTC. Translating it yields CTISGGAPDEQYF.

The chain couples TRBV28 to TRBJ2-2; no definite D call. This CDR3 is built from 14 residues. CDR1 and CDR2 (germline): MDHEN, SYDVKM. Trimming stripped 4 bases from V and 4 bases from J, with 10 bases between. The CDR3 DNA reads TGTGCCAGCAGTTCGGACGGATCCACCGGGGAGCTGTTTTTT. Amino acids: CASSSDGSTGELFF.

The chain has TRBV29-1 and TRBJ2-6; TRBD1 aligns across 7 bases. V shed 6 bases and J 0 bases; nucleotides not matched to a gene: 8. The germline V gene has CDR1 SQVTM and CDR2 ANQGSEA. The CDR3 spans 16 residues. DNA of the CDR3: TGCAGCGTACTAGACAGGGTGCGCTCTGGGGCCAACGTCCTGACTTTC. Its protein is CSVLDRVRSGANVLTF.

This clonotype was counted a few times. The chain recombines TRBV30 with TRBJ2-1, with D perhaps matching TRBD1 (7 bases). With 4 bases removed from V and 1 base from J, the gap between germline ends came to 8 bases. This CDR3 is built from 13 residues. Per germline, CDR1 GTSNPN and CDR2 SVGIG (reference sequence). The CDR3 region has the DNA TGTGCCTGGACAGGGGGGTCCTACAATGAGCAGTTCTTC. This encodes CAWTGGSYNEQFF. The full variable domain, rest sourced from reference TRBV30 and TRBJ2-1, is SQTIHQWPATLVQPVGSPLSLECTVEGTSNPNLYWYRQAAGRGLQLLFYSVGIGQISSEVPQNLSASRPQDRQFILSSKKLLLSDSGFYLCAWTGGSYNEQFFGPGTRLTVL.

This chain uses TRBV20-1 with TRBJ2-7, with 7 positions matching TRBD1. The CDR3 totals 12 residues. The V gene's germline CDR1 is DFQATT and CDR2 SNEGSKA (reference sequence). The ends lost 8 bases at V and 0 bases at J; junction bases unmatched: 4. Here the CDR3 DNA reads TGCAGTCGACAGGGCGGCTCCTACGAGCAGTACTTC. Translation gives CSRQGGSYEQYF.

This clonotype was counted ten times or more. J is TRBJ1-1 and V is TRBV7-8, with TRBD1 identical over 8 bases. Germline V gene sequence: CDR1 SGHVS, CDR2 FQNEAQ. The CDR3 extends over 15 amino acids. Losses at the gene ends were 3 bases for V and 0 bases for J; bases not matched to a gene: 3. This CDR3 is CASSLQGALNTEAFF. Here the CDR3 DNA reads TGTGCCAGCAGCTTGCAGGGGGCGCTGAACACTGAAGCTTTCTTT.

Notes on this clonotype: Being one base from a much bigger clone, this may be a read error. The V and J genes are TRBV2 and TRBJ2-1; 9 nucleotides match TRBD1. Per germline, CDR1 SNHLY and CDR2 FYNNEI. The junction had 7 bases not matched to a gene; V was cut back by 4 bases and J by 15 bases. This CDR3 comprises 12 residues. The CDR3, as DNA: TGTGCCAGCAGTGGAACCGGGACAGGGCCGTTCTTC. Translating it yields CASSGTGTGPFF.

This clonotype has a count of ten or more. The chain has TRBV28 and TRBJ2-1; possible D gene TRBD2, 6 bases. CDR3 length equals 15 residues. The germline CDR1 and CDR2 sequences are MDHEN and SYDVKM. The germline V and J ends were trimmed by 5 bases and 6 bases, with 17 bases remaining between them. The CDR3, as DNA: TGTGCCAGCAGTCCGGGGGACGGAGAGGCCAATGAGCAGTTCTTC. The encoded protein is CASSPGDGEANEQFF. Complete variable domain (other parts from reference TRBV28 and TRBJ2-1): DVKVTQSSRYLVKRTGEKVFLECVQDMDHENMFWYRQDPGLGLRLIYFSYDVKMKEKGDIPEGYSVSREKKERFSLILESASTNQTSMYLCASSPGDGEANEQFFGPGTRLTVL.

V and J are TRBV6-2 or TRBV6-3 and TRBJ2-7; 10 nucleotides line up with TRBD2. The germline CDR1 and CDR2 sequences are MNHEY and SVGEGT. The J segment lost 7 bases and the V segment lost 6 bases, leaving 12 bases of the junction unmatched. This CDR3 has 15 amino acids. CDR3 sequence reads: CASRVSGGGFNEQYF. The CDR3 DNA is TGTGCCAGCAGGGTCAGCGGGGGGGGGTTCAATGAGCAGTACTTC.

This clonotype was seen a single time. The junction shows a germline mismatch at one end, possibly a read error. The chain couples TRBV29-1 to TRBJ2-7; D not certain. This CDR3 spans 13 amino acids. CDR1 is SQVTM and CDR2 is ANQGSEA in the germline V gene. CDR3 sequence reads: CSVAAAPRGERYF. The CDR3 DNA sequence: TGCAGCGTTGCGGCAGCCCCCAGAGGTGAGCGGTACTTC.

This clonotype came up a few times. This may be a read error: a much more frequent sequence differs by one nucleotide. This rearrangement joins TRBV15 to TRBJ2-3; maybe TRBD2 (5 bases). Germline assignment: CDR1 LNHNV and CDR2 YYDKDF (reference sequence). Trimming removed 0 bases at V and 6 bases at J, with 10 bases between. The CDR3 has 14 residues. CDR3 protein: CATSRDLGSDTQYF. CDR3 sequence (DNA): TGTGCCACCAGCAGAGACCTTGGGAGTGATACGCAGTATTTT.

This clonotype was recorded a few times. DNA of the CDR3: TGTGCCACCAGCAGAGAGAGGGGTGGGAATCAGCCCCAGCATTTT. Residues: CATSRERGGNQPQHF. The J gene is TRBJ1-5, the V gene TRBV15, with D possibly matching TRBD1 (5 bases). Trimming removed 0 bases from V and 4 bases from J, with 10 bases in between. The germline V gene has CDR1 LNHNV and CDR2 YYDKDF (reference sequence). CDR3 length equals 15 residues. Variable domain in full (rest from reference TRBV15 and TRBJ1-5): DAMVIQNPRYQVTQFGKPVTLSCSQTLNHNVMYWYQQKSSQAPKLLFHYYDKDFNNEADTPDNFQSRRPNTSFCFLDIRSPGLGDTAMYLCATSRERGGNQPQHFGDGTRLSIL.

The chain couples TRBV29-1 to TRBJ2-1; 9 bases are a match to TRBD2. The V segment lost 3 bases and the J segment 4 bases; nucleotides outside the gene matches: 4. The CDR3 contains 14 residues. Germline V gives CDR1 SQVTM, CDR2 ANQGSEA. The CDR3 loop reads CSVDRGGDYNEQFF. CDR3 nucleotides: TGCAGCGTTGATCGCGGGGGGGATTACAATGAGCAGTTCTTC.

The chain joins TRBV7-2 to TRBJ2-1, with a possible D match to TRBD2 (5 bases). There are 14 residues in the CDR3. CDR1 is SGHTA, CDR2 FQGNSA, per germline. V was shortened by 5 bases and J by 9 bases, with 17 bases between the two germline ends. For the CDR3, the DNA is TGTGCCAGCAGCCCCCGGAGGTCTAGTACTGAGCAGTTCTTC. Protein product: CASSPRRSSTEQFF.

The table lists this clonotype with many counts. The genes are TRBV7-2 and TRBJ2-7, with unresolved D. Germline V gene sequence: CDR1 SGHTA, CDR2 FQGNSA. With 5 bases removed from V and 5 bases from J, the gap between germline ends came to 19 bases. CDR3 size: 15 residues. The CDR3 nucleotides read TGTGCCAGCAGCGCCCAACCGGTGGGCAGAAACGAGCAGTACTTC. Protein sequence: CASSAQPVGRNEQYF.

This clonotype was seen just once. This chain joins TRBV7-8 and TRBJ2-1, with 12 positions matching TRBD2. The V and J ends lost 6 bases and 10 bases, in that order; junction bases with no gene match: 10. This CDR3 is 15 amino acids long. Germline V CDR1 and CDR2: SGHVS, FQNEAQ. The CDR3: CASSPRLAGAREQFF. The CDR3 nucleotides read TGTGCCAGCAGTCCGAGACTAGCGGGAGCAAGGGAGCAGTTCTTC.

This clonotype was observed a handful of times. This sequence joins TRBV5-1 and TRBJ2-2; no definite D call. The V end was cut by 6 bases, the J end by 0 bases, with 9 bases between. The CDR3 totals 14 residues. Germline V gives CDR1 SGHRS, CDR2 YFSETQ. CDR3 loop: CASTREANTGELFF. The CDR3 coding sequence is TGCGCCAGCACTCGCGAAGCGAACACCGGGGAGCTGTTTTTT.

This clonotype was seen just once. The CDR3 DNA follows: TGCAGCGTTCAAGGACAGGGGGCTTACTACAATGAGCAGTTCTTC. Translating gives CSVQGQGAYYNEQFF. V gene TRBV29-1 combines with J gene TRBJ2-1; TRBD1 aligns across 11 bases. The trim removed 5 bases at V and 3 bases at J, leaving 6 bases unmatched. In germline, CDR1 is SQVTM, CDR2 ANQGSEA. CDR3 length: 15 residues.

This clonotype appeared a single time. The J gene is TRBJ1-4, the V gene TRBV12-3 or TRBV12-4, with TRBD1 identical over 7 bases. The junction had 10 bases not matched to a gene; V was cut back by 2 bases and J by 7 bases. CDR3 length: 16 amino acids. The CDR3 DNA follows: TGTGCCAGCAGTTTACGGCGACAGGGAAGGGGTGAAAAACTGTTTTTT. Protein product: CASSLRRQGRGEKLFF.

This clonotype has a count of ten or more. The rearrangement links TRBV28 to TRBJ1-2; TRBD1 matches 8 bases. The CDR3 is 14 residues long. Germline V gives CDR1 MDHEN, CDR2 SYDVKM. V lost 6 bases, J lost 5 bases, and 8 bases stayed unmatched. The CDR3 reads CASRAGGSRYGYTF. In DNA, the CDR3 is TGTGCCAGCAGAGCAGGGGGCTCTAGGTATGGCTACACCTTC.

Of note for this clonotype: Its ends do not fully match the called genes, so a read error is possible. V is TRBV12-3 or TRBV12-4 and J is TRBJ2-6, with D uncertain. The CDR3 runs to 14 residues. The CDR3: CAGSVMTGANVLTF. The CDR3, as DNA: TGTGCCGGCAGCGTCATGACTGGGGCCAACGTCCTGACTTTC.